Below, 15 T cell receptor beta chains from the same sample are listed, as sequenced in a study of CXCR3-negative and CXCR3-positive naive CD8 T cells. The method, 5' RACE with UMI labels, was used to prepare the TRB cDNA libraries. TCRdb re-called the 5' RACE reads, yielding one record per CDR3 amino acid sequence without DNA. The sample totals about 62,000 distinct CDR3 sequences. Sequencing input: naive CXCR3- CD8+ T cells from blood. Subset defined: CD45RO-CCR7+CD27+CD95- naive CD8+ T cells lacking CXCR3 (TNR3-). The receptors stem from a human donor in good health. Some clones in this sample may be carry-over from other donors' samples.

The rearrangement joins TRBV7-9 to TRBJ2-5; TCRdb lists TRBD2, though no DNA is available to test this call. The CDR3 spans 16 residues. Per germline, CDR1 SEHNR and CDR2 FQNEAQ (reference sequence). The CDR3 loop reads CASSERTSGIQETQYF.

This chain joins TRBV20-1 and TRBJ2-1; TCRdb gives TRBD2 as the D gene, but with no DNA this cannot be confirmed. Germline V gives CDR1 DFQATT, CDR2 SNEGSKA (reference sequence). The CDR3 totals 17 residues. CDR3: CSASGEIAGGPSIEQFF.

The chain links TRBV10-3 to TRBJ2-7. CDR3 length: 15 amino acids. CDR1 is ENHRY, CDR2 SYGVKD, per germline. The CDR3 spells CAISESTNTAYEQYF.

The J gene is TRBJ2-5, the V gene TRBV25-1; the TCRdb D gene call, TRBD1, has no DNA to confirm it. The length of the CDR3 is 20 residues. CDR1 and CDR2 from the germline V gene are MGHDK and SYGVNS. The CDR3 sequence: CASSESPGTGSYLYQETQYF.

The gene calls are TRBV5-1 and TRBJ2-7; the TRBD1 assignment by TCRdb is unverifiable without DNA. Per germline, CDR1 SGHRS and CDR2 YFSETQ. This CDR3 spans 15 amino acids. CDR3 residues: CASSLDRGGIREQYF. The full variable domain, in which reference TRBV5-1 and TRBJ2-7 provide the parts outside the CDR3, is KAGVTQTPRYLIKTRGQQVTLSCSPISGHRSVSWYQQTPGQGLQFLFEYFSETQRNKGNFPGRFSGRQFSNSRSEMNVSTLELGDSALYLCASSLDRGGIREQYFGPGTRLTVT.

CDR3 residues: CASSLTPVSSYEQYF. The chain carries TRBV12-3 or TRBV12-4 and TRBJ2-7. This CDR3 is 15 amino acids long.

The rearrangement joins TRBV6-2 or TRBV6-3 to TRBJ2-3; TCRdb gives TRBD2 as the D gene, but with no DNA this cannot be confirmed. The CDR3 length is 16 residues. CDR1 MNHEY and CDR2 SVGEGT come from the germline V gene. This CDR3 reads CASSERPGLYTDTQYF.

V is TRBV7-8 and J is TRBJ2-7; TCRdb returns TRBD1, unconfirmable since there is no DNA. CDR3 length: 13 amino acids. Per germline, CDR1 SGHVS and CDR2 FQNEAQ. CDR3 amino acids: CASSPGGPYEQYF.

V is TRBV7-6 and J is TRBJ1-2; TCRdb gives TRBD1 as the D gene, but with no DNA this cannot be confirmed. The germline V gene has CDR1 SGHVS and CDR2 FNYEAQ. The CDR3 covers 15 residues. The CDR3 protein is CASSLGGQGLLGYTF.

The chain has TRBV7-6 and TRBJ1-1; TCRdb calls TRBD1, which cannot be checked without DNA. The CDR3 runs to 13 residues. Germline values: CDR1 SGHVS, CDR2 FNYEAQ. The CDR3 is CASSTTGGPEAFF.

The rearrangement joins TRBV4-1 to TRBJ1-5. This CDR3 spans 16 amino acids. Germline V gene sequence: CDR1 MGHRA, CDR2 YSYEKL. The CDR3 is CASSQVAENSNQPQHF.

This chain uses TRBV19 with TRBJ1-1. The CDR3 totals 11 residues. The germline V gene encodes CDR1 LNHDA and CDR2 SQIVND (reference sequence). CDR3: CAAAWNTEAFF. The full variable domain, its missing parts supplied by reference TRBV19 and TRBJ1-1, is DGGITQSPKYLFRKEGQNVTLSCEQNLNHDAMYWYRQDPGQGLRLIYYSQIVNDFQKGDIAEGYSVSREKKESFPLTVTSAQKNPTAFYLCAAAWNTEAFFGQGTRLTVV.

The CDR3 spells CASRDPTSGNTIYF. The chain uses TRBV28 and TRBJ1-3. CDR3 length equals 14 residues. Germline CDR1 MDHEN, CDR2 SYDVKM.

The rearrangement uses TRBV12-3 or TRBV12-4 and TRBJ2-4; TCRdb picks TRBD1, but there is no DNA to check that call. CDR3 length: 15 amino acids. CDR3 sequence reads: CASINTGRAKNIQYF.

The rearrangement joins TRBV15 to TRBJ2-5; without DNA, the TCRdb call of TRBD1 cannot be checked. Looked up from germline, CDR1 is LNHNV and CDR2 is YYDKDF (reference sequence). The CDR3 runs 16 residues. The CDR3 protein is CATSNRDRVSQETQYF.